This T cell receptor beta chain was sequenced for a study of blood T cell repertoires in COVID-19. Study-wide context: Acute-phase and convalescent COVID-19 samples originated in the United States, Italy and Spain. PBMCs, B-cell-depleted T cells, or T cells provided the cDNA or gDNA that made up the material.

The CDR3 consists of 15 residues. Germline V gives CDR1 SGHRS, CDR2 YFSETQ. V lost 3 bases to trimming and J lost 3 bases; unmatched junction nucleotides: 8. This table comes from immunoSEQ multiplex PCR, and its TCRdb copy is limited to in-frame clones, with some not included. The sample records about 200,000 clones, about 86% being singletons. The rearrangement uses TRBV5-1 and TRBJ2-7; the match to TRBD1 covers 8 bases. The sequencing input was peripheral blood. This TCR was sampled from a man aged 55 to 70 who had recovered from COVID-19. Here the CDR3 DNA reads TGCGCCAGCAGCTCCTACGGACAGGGAGGCTACGAGCAGTACTTC. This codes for CASSSYGQGGYEQYF.